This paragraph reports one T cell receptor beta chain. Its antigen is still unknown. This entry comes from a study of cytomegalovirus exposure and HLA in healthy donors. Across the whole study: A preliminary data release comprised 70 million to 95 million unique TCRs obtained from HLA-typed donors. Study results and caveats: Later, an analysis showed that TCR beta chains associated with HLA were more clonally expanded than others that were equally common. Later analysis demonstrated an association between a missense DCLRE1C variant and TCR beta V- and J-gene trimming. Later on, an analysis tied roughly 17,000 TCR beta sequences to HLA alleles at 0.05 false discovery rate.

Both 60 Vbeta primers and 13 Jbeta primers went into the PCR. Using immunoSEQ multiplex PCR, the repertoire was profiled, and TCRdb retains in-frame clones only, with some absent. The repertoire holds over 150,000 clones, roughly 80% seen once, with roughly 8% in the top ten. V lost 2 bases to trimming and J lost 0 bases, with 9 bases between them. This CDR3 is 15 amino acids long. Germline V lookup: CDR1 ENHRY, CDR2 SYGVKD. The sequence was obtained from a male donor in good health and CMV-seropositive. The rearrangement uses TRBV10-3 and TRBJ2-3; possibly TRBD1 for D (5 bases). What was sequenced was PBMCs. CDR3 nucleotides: TGTGCCATCAGTGAGGACAGTCCTAGCACAGATACGCAGTATTTT. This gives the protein CAISEDSPSTDTQYF.